These 32 T cell receptor beta chains were all obtained from the same sample, sequenced in a study of blood T cells in healthy people across ages. Using a J-beta primer mix together with a sample-barcoded 5' primer, a second PCR was run for roughly 7 to 12 cycles. One entry per CDR3 protein results from TCRdb running MiXCR on the 5' RACE reads. Among some 560,000 distinct CDR3 sequences, approximately 26% were seen once, and the ten largest hold approximately 3.5%. The same specimen was also included in a second study, on T cells of mothers and their children.

The sample was blood. All receptors derive from a boy aged 2 to 10 in good health.

This clonotype was observed a handful of times. Here the CDR3 reads CSARDGTSGTSYEQYF. DNA of the CDR3: TGCAGTGCTAGAGATGGGACTAGCGGGACCTCCTACGAGCAGTACTTC. V gene TRBV20-1 combines with J gene TRBJ2-5; 13 bases are a match to TRBD2. The J call may be wrong; the DNA end is better matched by TRBJ2-7. Germline V gene sequence: CDR1 DFQATT, CDR2 SNEGSKA (reference sequence). This CDR3 region has 16 residues.

The sample holds a few counts of this clonotype. This chain uses TRBV7-9 with TRBJ1-1; D uncertain. Germline CDR1 SEHNR, CDR2 FQNEAQ (reference sequence). Trimming pared 5 bases from V and 5 bases from J, leaving 9 bases between. The CDR3 loop spans 12 amino acids. The DNA of the CDR3 is TGTGCCAGCAGCCTCGCGCTTACTGAAGCTTTCTTT. Its translation is CASSLALTEAFF.

This chain joins TRBV13 and TRBJ1-6; 9 positions match TRBD1. The length of the CDR3 is 15 residues. CDR1 and CDR2 from the germline V gene are PRHDT and FYEKMQ (reference sequence). The junction had 2 bases not matched to a gene; V was cut back by 1 base and J by 7 bases. DNA for the CDR3: TGTGCCAGCAGCTTAGCCGGGACAGGGAATTCACCCCTCCACTTT. Its translation is CASSLAGTGNSPLHF.

This clonotype was detected only a few times. This chain connects TRBV7-9 to TRBJ2-1, with 10 bases lining up with TRBD2. This CDR3 is 16 amino acids long. Germline lookup yields CDR1 SEHNR and CDR2 FQNEAQ (reference sequence). With 3 bases clipped from V and 6 bases from J, the junction kept 8 bases outside the gene matches. CDR3 sequence reads: CASSFPAGGPINEQFF. The DNA of the CDR3 is TGTGCCAGCAGCTTCCCAGCGGGGGGGCCAATCAATGAGCAGTTCTTC.

The genes are TRBV19 and TRBJ2-1, with TRBD2 matching 13 bases. CDR1 and CDR2 (germline): LNHDA, SQIVND (reference sequence). CDR3 length: 16 amino acids. V lost 5 bases, J lost 10 bases, and 11 bases stayed unmatched. The CDR3 loop reads CASSPITRTSGREQFF. For the CDR3, the DNA is TGTGCCAGTAGTCCCATTACCAGGACTAGCGGGAGAGAGCAGTTCTTC.

This rearrangement joins TRBV9 to TRBJ2-7; perhaps TRBD1 as D (6 bases). V was cut by 4 bases and J by 0 bases, with 11 bases left in between. CDR3 length: 14 residues. The germline V gene has CDR1 SGDLS and CDR2 YYNGEE. The CDR3 here is CASSLIQGSYEQYF. The CDR3 nucleotides read TGTGCCAGCAGCTTAATACAGGGCTCCTACGAGCAGTACTTC.

The V gene is TRBV6-5, the J gene TRBJ2-2, with TRBD1 matching over 8 bases. The V and J ends lost 6 bases and 10 bases, in that order; junction bases with no gene match: 10. The germline gives CDR1 MNHEY, CDR2 SVGAGI. This CDR3 contains 14 residues. The CDR3 spells CASSLRTGYQELFF. The DNA for the CDR3 is TGTGCCAGCAGCCTTAGGACAGGGTACCAGGAGCTGTTTTTT.

The table lists this clonotype with a few counts. The chain carries TRBV6-2 or TRBV6-3 and TRBJ2-7; D is uncertain. Germline CDR1 reads MNHEY; CDR2 reads SVGEGT. This CDR3 comprises 12 residues. Trimming pared 8 bases from V and 2 bases from J, leaving 10 bases between. The CDR3 nucleotides read TGTGCCAGCCGAACAGATACCTACGAGCAGTACTTC. It specifies CASRTDTYEQYF.

As for this clonotype: This may arise from a read error, as a much more abundant clone is one base away. This CDR3 is missing its conserved last phenylalanine or tryptophan, likely due to a read error. The rearrangement joins TRBV10-2 to TRBJ2-5; the D is unclear. Near its end, the DNA agrees better with TRBJ2-1, so the J call may be wrong. This CDR3 spans 12 amino acids. Germline V gene data show CDR1 as WSHSY and CDR2 as SAAADI. The CDR3: CASSLWGNEQFL. The CDR3 region has the DNA TGCGCCAGCAGTTTATGGGGCAATGAGCAGTTCCTC.

J is TRBJ1-2 and V is TRBV3-1; D is ambiguous. Germline loops: CDR1 LGHDT, CDR2 YNNKEL (reference sequence). The CDR3 spans 14 residues. Trimming took off 0 bases at V and 7 bases at J, with 12 bases between the two ends. This CDR3 is CASSQDARVGGYTF. CDR3 coding DNA: TGTGCCAGCAGCCAAGATGCAAGGGTTGGTGGCTACACCTTC.

This clonotype was observed a handful of times. The CDR3 bases are TGCGCCAGCAGCTCACGGGAGGACAGGGAGTTCGTGAACACTGAAGCTTTCTTT. Translated, it gives CASSSREDREFVNTEAFF. This sequence joins TRBV5-1 and TRBJ1-1, with 8 positions matching TRBD1. The germline V gene has CDR1 SGHRS and CDR2 YFSETQ. Losses at the gene ends were 3 bases for V and 0 bases for J; bases not matched to a gene: 13. This CDR3 is built from 18 residues.

This clonotype was seen a handful of times. The V gene is TRBV4-3, the J gene TRBJ1-6, with TRBD1 as a possible D gene (6 bases). CDR1 and CDR2 from the germline V gene are LGHNA and YSLEER. V lost 0 bases, J lost 10 bases, and 16 bases lay in between. The CDR3 totals 16 residues. The CDR3 loop is CASSQDGTGQGSPLHF. CDR3 in DNA: TGCGCCAGCAGCCAAGATGGAACGGGCCAGGGGTCACCCCTCCACTTT.

The chain couples TRBV20-1 to TRBJ1-5, with 7 bases that match TRBD1. CDR1 DFQATT and CDR2 SNEGSKA come from the germline V gene (reference sequence). Trimming removed 5 bases from V and 0 bases from J; junction bases left unmatched: 7. There are 15 residues in the CDR3. Here the CDR3 DNA reads TGCAGTGCTCAGCCCGACAGGGATAGCAATCAGCCCCAGCATTTT. Protein product: CSAQPDRDSNQPQHF.

The chain links TRBV7-2 to TRBJ2-1, with no clear D. V was cut by 0 bases and J by 0 bases, with 6 bases left in between. The CDR3 extends over 15 amino acids. Germline CDR1 and CDR2: SGHTA and FQGNSA. CDR3 in amino acids: CASSLATGSYNEQFF. CDR3 nucleotide sequence: TGTGCCAGCAGCTTAGCCACCGGCTCCTACAATGAGCAGTTCTTC. Full variable domain (outside the CDR3, taken from reference TRBV7-2 and TRBJ2-1): GAGVSQSPSNKVTEKGKDVELRCDPISGHTALYWYRQSLGQGLEFLIYFQGNSAPDKSGLPSDRFSAERTGGSVSTLTIQRTQQEDSAVYLCASSLATGSYNEQFFGPGTRLTVL.

This clonotype came up a few times. The chain employs TRBV5-1 and TRBJ2-1, with D perhaps given as TRBD1 or TRBD2 (5 bases each). The CDR3 covers 11 residues. Germline assignment: CDR1 SGHRS and CDR2 YFSETQ. V gave up 0 bases and J gave up 12 bases, with 7 bases separating them. This chain's CDR3 is CASSLDGTQFF. As DNA, the CDR3 is TGCGCCAGCAGCTTGGATGGGACGCAGTTCTTC. Complete variable domain (other parts from reference TRBV5-1 and TRBJ2-1): KAGVTQTPRYLIKTRGQQVTLSCSPISGHRSVSWYQQTPGQGLQFLFEYFSETQRNKGNFPGRFSGRQFSNSRSEMNVSTLELGDSALYLCASSLDGTQFFGPGTRLTVL.

To note about this clonotype: The junction departs from the called germline gene at one end, perhaps through a read error. The CDR3 DNA follows: TGTGCCAGCAGCTTAGGGCCCCCGGGACTGCAAGAGACCCTGTACTTC. Its translation: CASSLGPPGLQETLYF. The gene calls are TRBV7-2 and TRBJ2-5; tentatively, D is TRBD2 (6 bases). This CDR3 has 16 residues. Germline CDR1 is SGHTA and CDR2 is FQGNSA.

The gene calls are TRBV11-2 and TRBJ2-3, with D hard to call. Germline V gene data show CDR1 as SGHAT and CDR2 as FQNNGV. The CDR3 spans 15 residues. V dropped 2 bases and J dropped 6 bases, with 15 bases sitting between them. The CDR3 DNA reads as TGTGCCAGCAGCTTATCTAGGCGGCCCGTCGATACGCAGTATTTT. Protein product: CASSLSRRPVDTQYF.

In its sample, this clonotype was seen a few times. The chain links TRBV20-1 to TRBJ2-1; 9 bases agree with TRBD2. The J call is uncertain, as TRBJ2-5 better fits the DNA end. CDR3 length equals 16 residues. CDR1 DFQATT and CDR2 SNEGSKA come from the germline V gene (reference sequence). The CDR3 sequence is CSARDLAGKPQETQYF. The CDR3 DNA follows: TGCAGTGCTAGAGACCTAGCGGGGAAACCCCAAGAGACCCAGTACTTC.

The CDR3 here is CASKAGDNSPLHF. DNA for the CDR3: TGTGCCAGCAAGGCCGGGGATAATTCACCCCTCCACTTT. The rearrangement links TRBV2 to TRBJ1-6; no clear D gene. Germline loops: CDR1 SNHLY, CDR2 FYNNEI. CDR3 length: 13 residues. Trimming pared 7 bases from V and 5 bases from J, leaving 9 bases between.

This clonotype was seen repeatedly, ten times or more. The chain is built from TRBV4-3 and TRBJ1-1, with unresolved D. Germline CDR1 and CDR2: LGHNA and YSLEER. This CDR3 is built from 14 residues. V was trimmed by 0 bases and J by 1 base, leaving 6 bases between them. The CDR3 protein is CASSQEAANTEAFF. The CDR3 DNA reads as TGCGCCAGCAGCCAAGAAGCGGCGAACACTGAAGCTTTCTTT.

This clonotype was counted only a few times. This rearrangement joins TRBV5-6 to TRBJ2-5, with a tentative D call TRBD1 (7 bases). The germline V gene has CDR1 SGHDT and CDR2 YYEEEE. The V end was cut by 2 bases, the J end by 5 bases, with 19 bases between. The CDR3 has 16 amino acids. In DNA, the CDR3 is TGTGCCAGCAGCTTAGGAGGGGGCAGTCAGAAGGAGACCCAGTACTTC. Translating gives CASSLGGGSQKETQYF.

The CDR3 here is CASSESGTGAAFF. CDR3 DNA sequence: TGTGCCAGCAGTGAATCGGGGACAGGGGCAGCTTTCTTT. The chain uses TRBV25-1 and TRBJ1-1, with 10 bases lining up with TRBD1. The CDR3 runs to 13 residues. The V and J ends lost 1 base and 10 bases, in that order; junction bases with no gene match: 3. Germline values: CDR1 MGHDK, CDR2 SYGVNS.

This chain links TRBV4-3 with TRBJ1-4; D is unresolved. V dropped 0 bases and J dropped 6 bases, with 11 bases sitting between them. CDR3 length: 15 amino acids. In germline, CDR1 is LGHNA, CDR2 YSLEER. The CDR3 reads CASSQEKGSDEKLFF. As DNA, the CDR3 is TGCGCCAGCAGCCAAGAGAAGGGATCGGATGAAAAACTGTTTTTT.

In this sample, this clonotype turned up a few times. V gene TRBV27 combines with J gene TRBJ2-1; D may be TRBD1 or TRBD2 (5 bases each). V was trimmed by 8 bases and J by 7 bases, leaving 12 bases between them. CDR3 length: 12 residues. Germline V CDR1 and CDR2: MNHEY, SMNVEV (reference sequence). The CDR3 bases are TGTGCCAGCTCCCACGGGGCTAATGAGCAGTTCTTC. Protein product: CASSHGANEQFF.

This clonotype has a count of ten or more. The chain employs TRBV20-1 and TRBJ1-3; 10 bases agree with TRBD1. The V gene's germline CDR1 is DFQATT and CDR2 SNEGSKA (reference sequence). Trimming took 5 bases from V and 3 from J; bases not matched to a gene: 10. The CDR3 covers 16 residues. The CDR3 reads CSAFNPGQGSGNTIYF. The CDR3 DNA follows: TGCAGTGCTTTCAACCCGGGACAGGGGAGTGGAAACACCATATATTTT.

This clonotype occurred a few times. V and J are TRBV9 and TRBJ2-2; D is unclear. CDR3 size: 15 residues. V shed 3 bases and J shed 4 bases, with 13 bases lying between them. Per the germline V gene, CDR1 is SGDLS and CDR2 is YYNGEE. Written as DNA, the CDR3 is TGTGCCAGCAGCGGAAACTACCGGCCCACCGGGGAGCTGTTTTTT. Its translation: CASSGNYRPTGELFF.

The chain joins TRBV5-5 to TRBJ2-2; D possibly corresponds to TRBD1 (5 bases). V shed 0 bases and J shed 5 bases, with 11 bases lying between them. The CDR3 contains 15 residues. Germline lookup yields CDR1 SGHKS and CDR2 YYEKEE (reference sequence). The CDR3 is CASSLAARATGELFF. The DNA of the CDR3 is TGTGCCAGCAGCTTGGCCGCCAGGGCAACCGGGGAGCTGTTTTTT.

The rearrangement uses TRBV18 and TRBJ1-4; 7 bases line up with TRBD1. The CDR3 extends over 16 amino acids. Unmatched junction bases numbered 8, after V lost 0 bases and J lost 7 bases. In germline, CDR1 is KGHSH, CDR2 LQKENI. This CDR3 is CASSPPTGNLAEKLFF. DNA of the CDR3: TGTGCCAGCTCACCACCGACAGGGAATCTGGCTGAAAAACTGTTTTTT.

The chain links TRBV5-4 to TRBJ2-7; the D gene is possibly TRBD1 (7 bases). Germline CDR1 SGHNT, CDR2 YYREEE (reference sequence). CDR3 length: 14 residues. V was pared by 4 bases and J by 7 bases, with 18 bases between. The CDR3 protein is CASSPEGTAREQYF. DNA for the CDR3: TGTGCCAGCAGCCCGGAGGGGACAGCCCGGGAGCAGTACTTC.

The chain recombines TRBV5-1 with TRBJ2-2; D possibly corresponds to TRBD1 (5 bases). CDR1 is SGHRS and CDR2 is YFSETQ in the germline V gene. This CDR3 spans 16 amino acids. V lost 0 bases and J 5 bases, leaving 14 bases between the germline ends. CDR3 nucleotide sequence: TGCGCCAGCAGCTTGGGGCAGGGCTACGGAACCGGGGAGCTGTTTTTT. Protein sequence: CASSLGQGYGTGELFF.

The V and J genes are TRBV6-5 and TRBJ1-5, with 7 nucleotides matching TRBD1. Germline V gives CDR1 MNHEY, CDR2 SVGAGI. V lost 4 bases to trimming and J lost 6 bases; unmatched junction nucleotides: 18. The CDR3 runs 18 residues. The CDR3 sequence is CASSWAPGQGETGQPQHF. In DNA, the CDR3 is TGTGCCAGCAGTTGGGCACCCGGCCAGGGGGAGACCGGTCAGCCCCAGCATTTT.

This clonotype showed up just a few times. The chain couples TRBV20-1 to TRBJ2-7, with 9 bases that match TRBD1. The ends lost 6 bases at V and 3 bases at J; junction bases unmatched: 9. CDR1 is DFQATT, CDR2 SNEGSKA, per germline (reference sequence). The CDR3 is 14 amino acids. This CDR3 is CSADTGTGSYEQYF. The CDR3 nucleotides read TGCAGTGCGGACACCGGGACAGGGAGCTACGAGCAGTACTTC.